This TCR beta chain emerged from a study of shared clonotypes between healthy human individuals. Methods used by the authors: In the immunoSEQ data, sequences were junction-only and lacked quality scores, so filtering differed. The assay was immunoSEQ multiplex PCR, and TCRdb's table has in-frame clones only and misses some. V and J calls and clone size are given by that table; D and trimming were obtained from the DNA. The table includes millions of clones, about 93% detected once. This clone was observed a single time. Its antigen is still unknown. Naive CD8 cells lacked CD45RO and underwent positive selection for CCR7, leaving out terminally differentiated effector memory CD45RA+ cells. Germline V gene sequence: CDR1 GTSNPN, CDR2 SVGIG (reference sequence). This CDR3 comprises 14 residues. With 4 bases clipped from V and 2 bases from J, the junction kept 7 bases outside the gene matches. General study points: Across a few donors, naive CD4 shared roughly 5%, naive CD8 more than 3%, memory CD4 roughly 2.1%, memory CD8 approximately 0.4%.

J is TRBJ2-5 and V is TRBV30; 7 bases fit TRBD2. The sequencing input was naive CD8+ T cells from PBMCs. The receptor was isolated from a man between 18 and 35 years old in good health. Some clones in this sample may be carry-over from other donors' samples. In DNA, the CDR3 is TGTGCCTGGACTCCCAGGGAGGGGCAAGAGACCCAGTACTTC. Translating gives CAWTPREGQETQYF.